The text below deals with one T cell receptor (beta chain). The record originates from a study of blood T cell repertoires in COVID-19. Overall study context: Acute-phase and convalescent COVID-19 samples originated in the United States, Italy and Spain. Nucleic acid was either cDNA or gDNA, and it came from T cells, B-cell-depleted T cells, or PBMCs.

Per the study methods: Estimates of nucleated cell counts were drawn from the amplification of reference gene primers. The assay was immunoSEQ multiplex PCR, and TCRdb's table has in-frame clones only and misses some. The DNA was the basis for D and trimming; V, J and clone size are from that table. Of about 310,000 clones listed, 87% are singletons. From germline, CDR1 is SEHNR and CDR2 FQNEAQ (reference sequence). V dropped 4 bases and J dropped 4; count of bases not matched to a gene: 7. CDR3 length: 16 amino acids. Sequenced material: peripheral blood. The chain carries TRBV7-9 and TRBJ1-2, with 12 bases identical to TRBD1. This clonotype was obtained from a man aged 45-65 years with active or convalescent COVID-19. The CDR3 is CASSSGDRGRVYGYTF. DNA of the CDR3: TGTGCCAGCAGCTCAGGGGACAGGGGGCGAGTCTATGGCTACACCTTC.